These T cell receptor beta chains were read from a single sample in a study of blood T cell repertoires in COVID-19. Some clones are missing from TCRdb's copy, which holds only in-frame ones; the method was immunoSEQ multiplex PCR. The data contain about 300,000 clones, 89% of them seen just once; the ten biggest clones take up 6.4%. The sequenced material came from peripheral blood. Receptors were obtained from a man younger than 30 who had recovered from COVID-19. CDR3s include the opening cysteine and the closing phenylalanine or tryptophan. The order of the fields is V gene, J gene, clone size, D gene, CDR3 DNA, CDR3 protein. The D gene is left open where the match is weak. Part of the rows lack a size; the others show once, few, many or a class for expanded clones.

V gene: TRBV4-1; J gene: TRBJ2-6; clone size: -; D gene: TRBD2; CDR3 DNA: TGCGCCAGCAGCCGACTAGCGGGAGGGGTCTCTGGGGCCAACGTCCTGACTTTC; CDR3 protein: CASSRLAGGVSGANVLTF
V gene: TRBV7-9; J gene: TRBJ1-1; clone size: few; D gene: -; CDR3 DNA: TGTGCCAGCAGTCGGGTGACTGAAGCTTTCTTT; CDR3 protein: CASSRVTEAFF
V gene: TRBV11-2; J gene: TRBJ2-1; clone size: -; D gene: TRBD2; CDR3 DNA: TGTGCCAGCAGCTCTATCGGGACTAGCGGGAGCTACAATGAGCAGTTCTTC; CDR3 protein: CASSSIGTSGSYNEQFF
V gene: TRBV6-5; J gene: TRBJ2-1; clone size: -; D gene: TRBD2; CDR3 DNA: TGTGCCAGCAATGGCGGGAGTAATACCTACAATGAGCAGTTCTTC; CDR3 protein: CASNGGSNTYNEQFF
V gene: TRBV15; J gene: TRBJ2-2; clone size: -; D gene: -; CDR3 DNA: TGTGCCACCAGCAGATCCTGGGGAGAGGGTCCCGGGGAGCTGTTTTTT; CDR3 protein: CATSRSWGEGPGELFF
V gene: TRBV15; J gene: TRBJ1-2; clone size: -; D gene: -; CDR3 DNA: TGTGCCACCAGCAGAGAGTTTCTCGGAGAGGAACAACCCCTCTATGGCTACACCTTC; CDR3 protein: CATSREFLGEEQPLYGYTF
V gene: TRBV27; J gene: TRBJ2-7; clone size: -; D gene: -; CDR3 DNA: TGTGCCAGCATCTCGATCACAGGGGGGGCTCTCTACGAGCAGTACTTC; CDR3 protein: CASISITGGALYEQYF
V gene: TRBV4-1; J gene: TRBJ1-6; clone size: few; D gene: -; CDR3 DNA: TGCGCCAGCAGCCTCGGGACATCAGGATCCAATTCACCCCTCCACTTT; CDR3 protein: CASSLGTSGSNSPLHF
V gene: TRBV5-1; J gene: TRBJ1-1; clone size: -; D gene: TRBD1; CDR3 DNA: TGCGCCAGCAGCTTTTCGACAGGGCAAGCTTTCTTT; CDR3 protein: CASSFSTGQAFF
V gene: TRBV7-9; J gene: TRBJ2-6; clone size: once; D gene: -; CDR3 DNA: TGTGCCAGCAGCTTAGTGTCAGGTTCTACTGGGGCCAACGTCCTGACTTTC; CDR3 protein: CASSLVSGSTGANVLTF
V gene: TRBV5-4; J gene: TRBJ2-7; clone size: -; D gene: -; CDR3 DNA: TGTGCCAGCAGCAAAAGTGGGTTCGTCCCCGGGGAGCAGTACTTC; CDR3 protein: CASSKSGFVPGEQYF
V gene: TRBV27; J gene: TRBJ2-1; clone size: -; D gene: -; CDR3 DNA: TGTGCCAGCAGTCGGGGGACAGTATCGTTCTTC; CDR3 protein: CASSRGTVSFF
V gene: TRBV5-1; J gene: TRBJ2-7; clone size: -; D gene: TRBD2; CDR3 DNA: TGCGCCAGCAGCGCGACCCTAGCGGTTACCTACGAGCAGTACTTC; CDR3 protein: CASSATLAVTYEQYF
V gene: TRBV5-6; J gene: TRBJ2-7; clone size: -; D gene: -; CDR3 DNA: TGTGCCAGCAGCTTGGTCGACTTGGACGAGCAGTACTTC; CDR3 protein: CASSLVDLDEQYF
V gene: TRBV29-1; J gene: TRBJ2-2; clone size: -; D gene: TRBD1; CDR3 DNA: TGCAGCGTCACATGGGACAGTGGAAATACCGGGGAGCTGTTTTTT; CDR3 protein: CSVTWDSGNTGELFF
V gene: TRBV2; J gene: TRBJ1-5; clone size: -; D gene: -; CDR3 DNA: TGTGCCAGCAGTGAAGGCTTGAGAAATCAGCCCCAGCATTTT; CDR3 protein: CASSEGLRNQPQHF
V gene: TRBV25-1; J gene: TRBJ1-2; clone size: -; D gene: -; CDR3 DNA: TGTGCCAGCAGTGCCGAGGATTATGGCTACACCTTC; CDR3 protein: CASSAEDYGYTF
V gene: TRBV7-9; J gene: TRBJ2-7; clone size: -; D gene: TRBD2; CDR3 DNA: TGTGCCAGCAGCGGGGGGGCCTACGAGCAGTACTTC; CDR3 protein: CASSGGAYEQYF
V gene: TRBV4-2; J gene: TRBJ2-3; clone size: -; D gene: -; CDR3 DNA: TGTGCCAGCAGCCAAGGGGGGGAGAATACGCAGTATTTT; CDR3 protein: CASSQGGENTQYF
V gene: TRBV12-3/TRBV12-4; J gene: TRBJ1-1; clone size: -; D gene: -; CDR3 DNA: TGTGCCAGCGCATGGGCTGGACAGAAAGCTTTCTTT; CDR3 protein: CASAWAGQKAFF
V gene: TRBV2; J gene: TRBJ1-1; clone size: -; D gene: -; CDR3 DNA: TGTGCCAGCAGTGAGGAGGGGATTAACACTGAAGCTTTCTTT; CDR3 protein: CASSEEGINTEAFF
V gene: TRBV6-5; J gene: TRBJ2-7; clone size: -; D gene: -; CDR3 DNA: TGTGCCAGCAGTTACAGGGCCAGGGACTACGAGCAGTACTTC; CDR3 protein: CASSYRARDYEQYF
V gene: TRBV5-1; J gene: TRBJ1-4; clone size: -; D gene: -; CDR3 DNA: TGCGCCAGCAGCTTGGAAGGGCCAGGGGCGAGGGAAAAACTGTTTTTT; CDR3 protein: CASSLEGPGAREKLFF
V gene: TRBV4-3; J gene: TRBJ1-1; clone size: -; D gene: -; CDR3 DNA: TGCGCCAGCAGCCAGCGGACAGTTGAGGGGACTGAAGCTTTCTTT; CDR3 protein: CASSQRTVEGTEAFF
V gene: TRBV5-4; J gene: TRBJ2-7; clone size: -; D gene: -; CDR3 DNA: TGTGCCAGCAGCGGGAGCTCCTACGAGCAGTACTTC; CDR3 protein: CASSGSSYEQYF
V gene: TRBV14; J gene: TRBJ1-2; clone size: once; D gene: TRBD1; CDR3 DNA: TGTGCCAGCAGCCCGCGACAGGGCTATGGCTACACCTTC; CDR3 protein: CASSPRQGYGYTF
V gene: TRBV11-1; J gene: TRBJ2-1; clone size: -; D gene: -; CDR3 DNA: TGTGCCAGCAGCTTCGGCGGGGGCCACAATGAGCAGTTCTTC; CDR3 protein: CASSFGGGHNEQFF
V gene: TRBV4-1; J gene: TRBJ1-2; clone size: -; D gene: -; CDR3 DNA: TGCGCCAGCAGCCATGCGGGACTCAACTATGGCTACACCTTC; CDR3 protein: CASSHAGLNYGYTF
V gene: TRBV6-5; J gene: TRBJ2-5; clone size: -; D gene: -; CDR3 DNA: TGTGCCAGCAGGGACAGCCGCCAAGAGACCCAGTACTTC; CDR3 protein: CASRDSRQETQYF
V gene: TRBV10-3; J gene: TRBJ2-1; clone size: -; D gene: TRBD2; CDR3 DNA: TGTGCCATCAGTGGCCTAGCGGAGTACAATGAGCAGTTCTTC; CDR3 protein: CAISGLAEYNEQFF
V gene: TRBV6-5; J gene: TRBJ1-3; clone size: -; D gene: -; CDR3 DNA: TGTGCCAGCAGTTACTCTAGCGGGATCTCTGGAAACACCATATATTTT; CDR3 protein: CASSYSSGISGNTIYF
V gene: TRBV6-2/TRBV6-3; J gene: TRBJ2-5; clone size: -; D gene: TRBD2; CDR3 DNA: TGTGCCAGCAGTTACCCAGACTCGGGGGGGACCCAGTACTTC; CDR3 protein: CASSYPDSGGTQYF
V gene: TRBV6-6; J gene: TRBJ2-4; clone size: -; D gene: TRBD1; CDR3 DNA: TGTGCCAGCAGCCACCGGGACAGGGGTTTTAGGAACATTCAGTACTTC; CDR3 protein: CASSHRDRGFRNIQYF
V gene: TRBV7-2; J gene: TRBJ2-1; clone size: -; D gene: TRBD2; CDR3 DNA: TGTGCCAGCAGCTTAGCGGGACTATCCTACAATGAGCAGTTCTTC; CDR3 protein: CASSLAGLSYNEQFF
V gene: TRBV7-9; J gene: TRBJ1-6; clone size: once; D gene: -; CDR3 DNA: TGTGCCAGCAGCTTAGACAGTTCAGGGGTCAGGTCACCCCTCCACTTT; CDR3 protein: CASSLDSSGVRSPLHF
V gene: TRBV5-1; J gene: TRBJ1-4; clone size: -; D gene: TRBD1; CDR3 DNA: TGCGCCAGCAGCCTCGGGACAGATACAACTAATGAAAAACTGTTTTTT; CDR3 protein: CASSLGTDTTNEKLFF
V gene: TRBV12-3/TRBV12-4; J gene: TRBJ2-1; clone size: -; D gene: TRBD2; CDR3 DNA: TGTGCCAGCAACAGAGCGGGGGCCAATGAGCAGTTCTTC; CDR3 protein: CASNRAGANEQFF
V gene: TRBV5-1; J gene: TRBJ2-5; clone size: -; D gene: -; CDR3 DNA: TGCGCCAGCAGCCGAGAGAAAGAGACCCAGTACTTC; CDR3 protein: CASSREKETQYF
V gene: TRBV9; J gene: TRBJ1-2; clone size: -; D gene: -; CDR3 DNA: TGTGCCAGCACCCTTCTTGGGGCTGGGGACTATGGCTACACCTTC; CDR3 protein: CASTLLGAGDYGYTF
V gene: TRBV7-9; J gene: TRBJ2-1; clone size: -; D gene: -; CDR3 DNA: TGTGCCAGCAGCTTAGGCGGTGGACAGCCAAATGAGCAGTTCTTC; CDR3 protein: CASSLGGGQPNEQFF
V gene: TRBV10-3; J gene: TRBJ2-5; clone size: -; D gene: -; CDR3 DNA: TGTGCCATCAGTGGAGAGAGGTTAGAAGAGACCCAGTACTTC; CDR3 protein: CAISGERLEETQYF
V gene: TRBV6-4; J gene: TRBJ2-1; clone size: -; D gene: TRBD2; CDR3 DNA: TGTGCCAGCAGTGACTCGCCTAGCGGGCCCTCGTTCTTC; CDR3 protein: CASSDSPSGPSFF
V gene: TRBV2; J gene: TRBJ1-6; clone size: -; D gene: TRBD1; CDR3 DNA: TGTGCCAGCGGGCTGGACAGGGGTAATTCACCCCTCCACTTT; CDR3 protein: CASGLDRGNSPLHF
V gene: TRBV5-1; J gene: TRBJ2-3; clone size: once; D gene: TRBD2; CDR3 DNA: TGCGCCAGCAGCTTTCTAGCGGGGCTGGGCGCAGATACGCAGTATTTT; CDR3 protein: CASSFLAGLGADTQYF
V gene: TRBV5-6; J gene: TRBJ1-1; clone size: -; D gene: TRBD1; CDR3 DNA: TGTGCCAGCAGCCCCGGACAGGGGGCCTTTCGTGGGAACACTGAAGCTTTCTTT; CDR3 protein: CASSPGQGAFRGNTEAFF
V gene: TRBV7-9; J gene: TRBJ2-2; clone size: -; D gene: TRBD1; CDR3 DNA: TGTGCCAGCAGCTTAGGACAGGGGGACACCGGGGAGCTGTTTTTT; CDR3 protein: CASSLGQGDTGELFF
V gene: TRBV7-8; J gene: TRBJ2-6; clone size: -; D gene: -; CDR3 DNA: TGTGCCAGCAGTCACACCCAAACAGGGGCCAACGTCCTGACTTTC; CDR3 protein: CASSHTQTGANVLTF
V gene: TRBV11-2; J gene: TRBJ1-5; clone size: -; D gene: -; CDR3 DNA: TGTGCCAGCAGCGCCGCTGTAGGCAATCAGCCCCAGCATTTT; CDR3 protein: CASSAAVGNQPQHF
V gene: TRBV4-2; J gene: TRBJ2-7; clone size: -; D gene: TRBD2; CDR3 DNA: TGTGCCAGCAGCCAAGATGGGACTAGCGGGAGTGCCGAGCAGTACTTC; CDR3 protein: CASSQDGTSGSAEQYF
V gene: TRBV6-2/TRBV6-3; J gene: TRBJ1-2; clone size: -; D gene: -; CDR3 DNA: TGTGCCAGCAGTACCGACATGGGCTATGGCTACACCTTC; CDR3 protein: CASSTDMGYGYTF
V gene: TRBV5-5; J gene: TRBJ1-5; clone size: -; D gene: TRBD1; CDR3 DNA: TGTGCCAGCAGCTCCGACCTTAACAGGGGTAGGAATCAGCCCCAGCATTTT; CDR3 protein: CASSSDLNRGRNQPQHF